Listed below are T cell receptor beta chains from one sample, sequenced in a study of PD-L1 blockade in urothelial cancer. Assay: immunoSEQ multiplex PCR; the TCRdb copy retains only in-frame clones and omits some. The data hold some 89,000 clones, with roughly 84% observed a single time. Sequenced material: PBMCs, taken around atezolizumab (anti-PD-L1) treatment. The receptor set was obtained from a man aged 60-69 years with urothelial cancer. The conserved cysteine and the conserved F or W are not part of the CDR3 here. The size field is filled for only some rows; it gives once, few, many or a size class.

j_gene	v_gene	len	abundance	CDR3aa
TRBJ2-1	TRBV4-3	14	once	ASSLQLDWIEREQF
TRBJ1-1	TRBV28	11	.	ASSFTLNTEAF
TRBJ1-4	TRBV7-9	12	.	ASSLQATNEKLF
TRBJ2-7	TRBV6-1	12	.	ASTLDRGTREQY
TRBJ2-7	TRBV7-9	14	.	ASSLELLAGVSEQY
TRBJ1-5	TRBV2	12	.	ASSAGAGNQPQH
TRBJ1-3	TRBV19	12	.	ASRRQVPGNTIY
TRBJ1-1	TRBV4-1	11	few	ASSQLPSPEAF
TRBJ1-5	TRBV19	11	once	ASSIERVQPQH
TRBJ2-5	TRBV7-9	13	.	ASSFPTSGSETQY
TRBJ1-2	TRBV28	9	.	ASSFIYGYT
TRBJ2-3	TRBV4-3	13	few	ASSPGTSSTDTQY
TRBJ2-5	TRBV7-9	11	.	ASTPGGQETQY
TRBJ2-7	TRBV5-1	12	.	ASSPGRAGYEQY
TRBJ2-5	TRBV5-4	11	.	ASSLGHGETQY
TRBJ2-5	TRBV5-1	12	.	ASSIWDTQETQY
TRBJ2-7	TRBV14	12	.	ASSHRTRPYEQY
TRBJ1-2	TRBV20-1	9	few	SARGAHGYT
TRBJ1-6	TRBV5-1	12	.	ASSLGSSNSPLH
TRBJ1-1	TRBV7-6	14	.	ASSLAEEGLNTEAF
TRBJ2-7	TRBV18	10	.	ASSPESYEQY
TRBJ2-2	TRBV10-1	17	.	ASSERGRGDGSHTGELF
TRBJ1-2	TRBV19	13	.	ASSIRRGSNYGYT
TRBJ1-4	TRBV19	13	.	ASRIGQATNEKLF
TRBJ1-2	TRBV6-1	10	.	ASKQGAYGYT
TRBJ1-1	TRBV21-1	15	.	ASSKAQDRGGWTEAF
TRBJ1-2	TRBV7-9	11	.	ASSFGGGYGYT
TRBJ2-1	TRBV2	14	few	ASSGPSERNYNEQF
TRBJ2-4	TRBV5-4	13	.	ASSSGGGGLNIQY
TRBJ2-3	TRBV4-1	13	.	ASSQGRGVTDTQY
TRBJ2-7	TRBV27	11	.	ASSLSLAYEQY
TRBJ1-1	TRBV7-2	12	.	ASSLDRENTEAF
TRBJ1-2	TRBV28	11	.	ASSSGVIQSYT
TRBJ2-7	TRBV28	12	.	ASTRDTGNGEQY
TRBJ1-1	TRBV18	14	.	ASSPPNIGTAPEAF
TRBJ2-7	TRBV30	13	.	AWSVGLAGGLVQY
TRBJ2-7	TRBV6-1	10	.	ASSVRGYEQY
TRBJ1-3	TRBV9	12	once	ASSGDSSGNTIY
TRBJ1-4	TRBV25-1	12	.	ASQNQGLGEKLF
TRBJ1-3	TRBV11-2	12	.	ASSTRGKGNTIY
TRBJ1-2	TRBV5-1	12	.	ASTPDRRDYGYT
TRBJ2-2	TRBV19	16	.	ASSFRGGGGTFSGELF
TRBJ1-1	TRBV7-9	12	.	ASSLEFSVSEAF
TRBJ1-2	TRBV7-9	11	.	ASSSTVNYGYT
TRBJ2-5	TRBV30	12	.	ASNSQGSQETQY
TRBJ1-4	TRBV7-9	12	.	ASRSRSTNEKLF